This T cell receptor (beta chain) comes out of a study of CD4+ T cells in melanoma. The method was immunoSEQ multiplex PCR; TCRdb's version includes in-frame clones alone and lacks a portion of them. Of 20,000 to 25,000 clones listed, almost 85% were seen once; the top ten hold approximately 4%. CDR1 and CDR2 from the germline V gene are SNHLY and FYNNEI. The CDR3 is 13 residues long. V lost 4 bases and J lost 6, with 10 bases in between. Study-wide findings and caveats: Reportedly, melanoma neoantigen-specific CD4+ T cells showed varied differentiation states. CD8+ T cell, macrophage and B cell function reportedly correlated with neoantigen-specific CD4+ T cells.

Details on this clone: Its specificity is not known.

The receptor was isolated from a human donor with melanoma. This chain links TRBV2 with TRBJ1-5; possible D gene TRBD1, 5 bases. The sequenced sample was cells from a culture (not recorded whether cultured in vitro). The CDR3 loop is CASSVMGPQPQHF. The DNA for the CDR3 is TGTGCCAGCAGTGTAATGGGGCCTCAGCCCCAGCATTTT.